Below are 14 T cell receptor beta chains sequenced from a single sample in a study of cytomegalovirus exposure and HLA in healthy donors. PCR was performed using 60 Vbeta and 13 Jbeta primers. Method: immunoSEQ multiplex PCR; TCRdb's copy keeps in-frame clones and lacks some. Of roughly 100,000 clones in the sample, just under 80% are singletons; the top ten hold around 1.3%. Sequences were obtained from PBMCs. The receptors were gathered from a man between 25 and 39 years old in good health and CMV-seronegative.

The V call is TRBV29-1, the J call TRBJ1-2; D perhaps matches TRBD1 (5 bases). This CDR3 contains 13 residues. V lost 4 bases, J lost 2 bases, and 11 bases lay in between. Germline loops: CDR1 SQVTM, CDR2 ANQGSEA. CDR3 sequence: CSVVVQVNYGYTF. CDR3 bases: TGCAGCGTTGTGGTACAGGTGAACTATGGCTACACCTTC.

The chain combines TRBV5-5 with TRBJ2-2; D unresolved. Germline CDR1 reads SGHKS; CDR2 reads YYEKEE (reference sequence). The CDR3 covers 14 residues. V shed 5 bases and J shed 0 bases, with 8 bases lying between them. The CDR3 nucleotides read TGTGCCAGCAGGATCCAGGCGAACACCGGGGAGCTGTTTTTT. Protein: CASRIQANTGELFF.

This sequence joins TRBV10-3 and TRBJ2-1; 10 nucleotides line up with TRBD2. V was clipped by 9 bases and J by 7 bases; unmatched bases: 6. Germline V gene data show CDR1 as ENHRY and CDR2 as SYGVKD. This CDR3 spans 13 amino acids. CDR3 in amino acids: CAITGTSANEQFF. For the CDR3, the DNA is TGTGCCATTACCGGGACTAGCGCTAATGAGCAGTTCTTC.

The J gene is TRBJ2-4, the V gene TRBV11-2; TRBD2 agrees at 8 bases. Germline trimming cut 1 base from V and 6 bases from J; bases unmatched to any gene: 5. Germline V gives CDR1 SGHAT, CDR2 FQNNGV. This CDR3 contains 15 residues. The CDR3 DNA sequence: TGTGCCAGCAGCTTAGTAAGAGCGGGAGCAAACATTCAGTACTTC. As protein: CASSLVRAGANIQYF.

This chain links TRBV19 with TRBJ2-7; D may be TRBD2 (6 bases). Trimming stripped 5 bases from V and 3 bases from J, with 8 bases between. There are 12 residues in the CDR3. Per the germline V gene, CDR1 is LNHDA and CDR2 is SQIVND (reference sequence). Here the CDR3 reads CASSLEGYEQYF. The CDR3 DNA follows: TGTGCCAGTAGTTTGGAGGGCTACGAGCAGTACTTC.

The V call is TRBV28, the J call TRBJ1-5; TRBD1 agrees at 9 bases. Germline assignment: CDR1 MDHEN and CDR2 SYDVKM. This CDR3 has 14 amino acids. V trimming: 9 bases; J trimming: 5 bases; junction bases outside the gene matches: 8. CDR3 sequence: CARIRDREDQPQHF. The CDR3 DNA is TGTGCCAGGATCCGGGACAGGGAGGATCAGCCCCAGCATTTT.

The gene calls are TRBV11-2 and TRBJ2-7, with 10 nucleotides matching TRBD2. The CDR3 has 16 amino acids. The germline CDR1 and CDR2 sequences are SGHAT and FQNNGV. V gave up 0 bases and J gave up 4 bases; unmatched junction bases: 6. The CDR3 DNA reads TGTGCCAGCAGCTTAGAGTGGACTAGCGGAGTATACGAGCAGTACTTC. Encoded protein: CASSLEWTSGVYEQYF.

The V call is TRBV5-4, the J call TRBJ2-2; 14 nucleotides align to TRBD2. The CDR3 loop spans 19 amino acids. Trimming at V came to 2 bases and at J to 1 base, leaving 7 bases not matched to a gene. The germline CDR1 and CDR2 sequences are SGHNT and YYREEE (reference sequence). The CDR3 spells CASSFWGLAGAGNTGELFF. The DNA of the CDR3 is TGTGCCAGCAGCTTCTGGGGACTAGCGGGAGCTGGGAACACCGGGGAGCTGTTTTTT.

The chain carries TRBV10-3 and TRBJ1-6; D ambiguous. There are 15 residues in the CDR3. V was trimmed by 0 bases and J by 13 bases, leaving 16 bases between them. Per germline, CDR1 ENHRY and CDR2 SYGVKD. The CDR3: CAISESAYRESPLHF. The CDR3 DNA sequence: TGTGCCATCAGTGAGTCAGCGTATCGTGAATCGCCCCTCCACTTT.

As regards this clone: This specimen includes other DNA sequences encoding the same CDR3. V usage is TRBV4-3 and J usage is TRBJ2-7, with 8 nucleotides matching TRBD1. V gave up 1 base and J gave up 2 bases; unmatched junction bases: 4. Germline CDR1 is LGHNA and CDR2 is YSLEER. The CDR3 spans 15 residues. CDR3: CASSQVGQGPYEQYF. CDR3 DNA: TGCGCCAGCAGCCAAGTCGGACAGGGACCCTACGAGCAGTACTTC.

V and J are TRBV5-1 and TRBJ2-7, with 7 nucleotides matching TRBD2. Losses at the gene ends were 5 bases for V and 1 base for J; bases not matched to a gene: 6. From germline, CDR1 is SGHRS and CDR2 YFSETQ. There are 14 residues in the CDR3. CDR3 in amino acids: CASRVTRGSYEQYF. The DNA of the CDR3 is TGCGCCAGCAGAGTTACGCGGGGGTCCTACGAGCAGTACTTC.

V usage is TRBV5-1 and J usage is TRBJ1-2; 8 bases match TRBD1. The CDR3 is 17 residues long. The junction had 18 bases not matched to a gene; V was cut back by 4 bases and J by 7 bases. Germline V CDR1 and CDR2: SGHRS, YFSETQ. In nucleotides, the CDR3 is TGCGCCAGCAGCAACCGCCGGGACAGGTCCCTTGTTTCTGGCTACACCTTC. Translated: CASSNRRDRSLVSGYTF.

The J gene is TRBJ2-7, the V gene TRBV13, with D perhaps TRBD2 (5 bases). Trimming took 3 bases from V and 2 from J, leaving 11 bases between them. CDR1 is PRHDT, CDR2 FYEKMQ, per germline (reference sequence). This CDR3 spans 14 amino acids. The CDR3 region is CASSFGAATYEQYF. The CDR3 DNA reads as TGTGCCAGCAGCTTCGGAGCGGCTACCTACGAGCAGTACTTC.

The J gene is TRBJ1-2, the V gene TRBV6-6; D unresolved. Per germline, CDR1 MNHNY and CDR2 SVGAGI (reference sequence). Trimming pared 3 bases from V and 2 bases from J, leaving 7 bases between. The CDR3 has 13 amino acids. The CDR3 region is CASSYSGNYGYTF. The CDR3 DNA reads TGTGCCAGCAGTTATTCAGGAAACTATGGCTACACCTTC.